This entry lists 19 T cell receptor beta chains sequenced from one sample in a study of T cell responses to AZD1222 COVID-19 vaccine. Method: immunoSEQ multiplex PCR; TCRdb's copy keeps in-frame clones and lacks some. Among roughly 120,000 clones listed, about nine tenths were seen once. The sample was peripheral blood, taken 28 days after the second AZD1222 dose. The receptors originated from an adult who received the AZD1222 COVID-19 vaccine.

This clone was seen once. The chain uses TRBV10-2 and TRBJ2-7; D possibly corresponds to TRBD2 (5 bases). In germline, CDR1 is WSHSY, CDR2 SAAADI. The CDR3 extends over 15 amino acids. Trimming stripped 6 bases from V and 3 bases from J, with 18 bases between. Written as DNA, the CDR3 is TGCGCCAGCAGCGACTGGTACGGGAATGACTACGAGCAGTACTTC. This sequence encodes CASSDWYGNDYEQYF.

The chain recombines TRBV6-5 with TRBJ2-1; TRBD2 matches 7 bases. The CDR3 is 15 amino acids. CDR1 MNHEY and CDR2 SVGAGI come from the germline V gene. V lost 0 bases and J lost 6; bases outside the gene matches: 5. CDR3 sequence (DNA): TGTGCCAGCAGTTACTCGCGGGAGTCGAGCAATGAGCAGTTCTTC. Encoded protein: CASSYSRESSNEQFF.

The gene calls are TRBV7-2 and TRBJ2-3; 12 bases line up with TRBD2. Trimming removed 3 bases from V and 0 bases from J; junction bases left unmatched: 10. This CDR3 contains 19 residues. Per germline, CDR1 SGHTA and CDR2 FQGNSA. CDR3 in amino acids: CASSLPGTSGPLSTDTQYF. The CDR3 bases are TGTGCCAGCAGCTTGCCCGGGACTAGCGGGCCCCTTAGCACAGATACGCAGTATTTT.

This chain connects TRBV6-5 to TRBJ1-2; no reliable D call. Germline V lookup: CDR1 MNHEY, CDR2 SVGAGI. There are 15 residues in the CDR3. The germline V and J ends were trimmed by 6 bases and 3 bases, with 17 bases remaining between them. This CDR3 is CASREGGRMYYGYTF. The CDR3 region has the DNA TGTGCCAGCAGAGAGGGCGGCAGAATGTACTATGGCTACACCTTC.

This clone was recorded once. The J gene is TRBJ2-5, the V gene TRBV5-1; unclear D gene. The CDR3 contains 14 residues. CDR1 SGHRS and CDR2 YFSETQ come from the germline V gene. With 1 base removed from V and 4 bases from J, the gap between germline ends came to 11 bases. The CDR3 DNA reads TGCGCCAGCAGCTTGTTCGAGTCACGAGAGACCCAGTACTTC. Its translation: CASSLFESRETQYF.

The chain is built from TRBV19 and TRBJ1-4; D call uncertain. Germline CDR1 and CDR2: LNHDA and SQIVND (reference sequence). The V end was cut by 3 bases, the J end by 4 bases, with 9 bases between. The CDR3 length is 14 residues. In DNA form, the CDR3 reads TGTGCCAGTAGTATGACCTCCTTTAATGAAAAACTGTTTTTT. This codes for CASSMTSFNEKLFF.

This chain uses TRBV24-1 with TRBJ2-5; the D gene is possibly TRBD1 (5 bases). V dropped 9 bases and J dropped 2 bases, with 15 bases sitting between them. The V gene's germline CDR1 is KGHDR and CDR2 SFDVKD. The CDR3 totals 14 residues. CDR3 residues: CATLLWGPQETQYF. CDR3 DNA: TGTGCCACCCTTTTATGGGGCCCACAAGAGACCCAGTACTTC.

The V gene is TRBV2, the J gene TRBJ1-1; 8 bases fit TRBD1. V was clipped by 4 bases and J by 0 bases; unmatched bases: 1. Germline-derived CDR1 and CDR2 are SNHLY and FYNNEI. The CDR3 runs 14 residues. Here the CDR3 DNA reads TGTGCCAGCAGTGGGACAGGGCTGAACACTGAAGCTTTCTTT. Protein sequence: CASSGTGLNTEAFF.

This clone was found once. The chain joins TRBV7-2 to TRBJ2-5; D unclear. The V gene's germline CDR1 is SGHTA and CDR2 FQGNSA. This CDR3 contains 11 residues. Trimming left V 5 bases short and J 3 bases short, with 4 bases between. DNA for the CDR3: TGTGCCAGCAGCAGCGAAGAGACCCAGTACTTC. This sequence encodes CASSSEETQYF.

The J gene is TRBJ2-3, the V gene TRBV7-3; perhaps TRBD1 as D (6 bases). The V and J ends lost 5 bases and 5 bases respectively, with 14 bases between them. The CDR3 runs 14 residues. Looked up from germline, CDR1 is SGHTA and CDR2 is FQGTGA. CDR3 in amino acids: CASSPSQGGDTQYF. DNA for the CDR3: TGTGCCAGCAGCCCTTCCCAAGGGGGAGATACGCAGTATTTT.

The gene calls are TRBV19 and TRBJ1-5; possibly TRBD1 for D (5 bases). Germline CDR1 reads LNHDA; CDR2 reads SQIVND (reference sequence). Between the trimmed V and J ends, which lost 4 bases and 7 bases, there was a span of 14 bases. The CDR3 totals 14 residues. CDR3 in DNA: TGTGCCAGTAGTAGTTCCGGGGACGTCCAGCCCCAGCATTTT. This codes for CASSSSGDVQPQHF.

The CDR3 sequence is CASSLEGLANEQFF. In DNA, the CDR3 is TGTGCCAGCAGCTTAGAGGGCCTAGCAAATGAGCAGTTCTTC. The rearrangement joins TRBV11-2 to TRBJ2-1; TRBD2 might be the D (5 bases). CDR1 and CDR2 (germline): SGHAT, FQNNGV. V lost 0 bases and J 7 bases, leaving 10 bases between the germline ends. The CDR3 runs 14 residues.

V usage is TRBV10-3 and J usage is TRBJ2-2; 8 nucleotides match TRBD2. This CDR3 contains 15 residues. The V gene end was trimmed by 11 bases and the J gene end by 0 bases; junction bases not matched to a gene: 8. The germline gives CDR1 ENHRY, CDR2 SYGVKD. The CDR3 reads CAPRRGGANTGELFF. The CDR3, as DNA: TGTGCCCCCCGCCGGGGGGGGGCGAACACCGGGGAGCTGTTTTTT.

This clone was detected a few times. The V gene is TRBV19, the J gene TRBJ1-1; no reliable D call. CDR3 size: 12 residues. CDR1 is LNHDA and CDR2 is SQIVND in the germline V gene (reference sequence). The germline V and J ends were trimmed by 2 bases and 7 bases, with 8 bases remaining between them. In nucleotides, the CDR3 is TGTGCCAGTAGTATACCCCGGATTGAAGCTTTCTTT. This encodes CASSIPRIEAFF.

The chain combines TRBV28 with TRBJ2-6; D is undetermined. Trimming took off 7 bases at V and 0 bases at J, with 10 bases between the two ends. CDR1 is MDHEN, CDR2 SYDVKM, per germline. CDR3 length: 15 amino acids. CDR3 loop: CASKTTASGANVLTF. The CDR3, as DNA: TGTGCCAGCAAAACTACAGCCTCTGGGGCCAACGTCCTGACTTTC.

The chain couples TRBV2 to TRBJ2-2, with TRBD1 identical over 9 bases. Trimming cost V 6 bases and J 5 bases; bases outside gene matches: 4. This CDR3 comprises 14 residues. Germline loops: CDR1 SNHLY, CDR2 FYNNEI. The chain's CDR3 is CASRGDRETGELFF. CDR3 sequence (DNA): TGTGCCAGCAGGGGGGACAGGGAGACCGGGGAGCTGTTTTTT.

The V call is TRBV14, the J call TRBJ2-3; possible D gene TRBD2, 6 bases. Trimming took 2 bases from V and 6 from J, leaving 18 bases between them. This CDR3 is 16 amino acids long. Germline CDR1 reads SGHDN; CDR2 reads FVKESK. CDR3 DNA: TGTGCCAGCAGCCAATCCCCGGGACTTCGGGGGGATACGCAGTATTTT. This translates into CASSQSPGLRGDTQYF. The full variable domain, rest sourced from reference TRBV14 and TRBJ2-3, is EAGVTQFPSHSVIEKGQTVTLRCDPISGHDNLYWYRRVMGKEIKFLLHFVKESKQDESGMPNNRFLAERTGGTYSTLKVQPAELEDSGVYFCASSQSPGLRGDTQYFGPGTRLTVL.

V usage is TRBV19 and J usage is TRBJ2-1; weak D call: TRBD1 (6 bases). Trimming removed 10 bases at V and 0 bases at J, with 19 bases between. There are 16 residues in the CDR3. The germline gives CDR1 LNHDA, CDR2 SQIVND (reference sequence). CDR3 sequence reads: CAIHSGHPSSYNEQFF. CDR3 DNA: TGTGCCATCCACTCGGGACACCCGAGCTCCTACAATGAGCAGTTCTTC. Full variable domain (outside the CDR3, taken from reference TRBV19 and TRBJ2-1): DGGITQSPKYLFRKEGQNVTLSCEQNLNHDAMYWYRQDPGQGLRLIYYSQIVNDFQKGDIAEGYSVSREKKESFPLTVTSAQKNPTAFYLCAIHSGHPSSYNEQFFGPGTRLTVL.

This clone has only one observation. The chain has TRBV19 and TRBJ1-4; no firm D call. Germline V gives CDR1 LNHDA, CDR2 SQIVND (reference sequence). CDR3 length equals 15 residues. Trimming took off 2 bases at V and 0 bases at J, with 7 bases between the two ends. The CDR3, as DNA: TGTGCCAGTAGTATAAGGGTTTCAACTAATGAAAAACTGTTTTTT. Encoded protein: CASSIRVSTNEKLFF.